These 13 T cell receptor beta chains were sequenced from one sample in a study of PD-L1 blockade in urothelial cancer. This table comes from immunoSEQ multiplex PCR, and its TCRdb copy is limited to in-frame clones, with some not included. The sample has around 80,000 clones; under 95% are singletons. This sample's time point: peripheral blood 6 weeks after treatment start. This specimen was PBMCs, taken around atezolizumab (anti-PD-L1) treatment. These receptors were collected from a woman older than 75 with urothelial cancer.

The chain carries TRBV7-9 and TRBJ2-5; D call uncertain. CDR3 length: 12 residues. Germline values: CDR1 SEHNR, CDR2 FQNEAQ (reference sequence). V was shortened by 5 bases and J by 5 bases, with 9 bases between the two germline ends. CDR3 region: CASSPLGETQYF. CDR3 DNA sequence: TGTGCCAGCAGCCCCCTCGGGGAGACCCAGTACTTC.

The CDR3 reads CASSSYRGRSTDTQYF. The CDR3 nucleotides are TGCGCCAGCAGCTCGTACAGGGGGCGCAGCACAGATACGCAGTATTTT. The rearrangement joins TRBV5-1 to TRBJ2-3, with 9 bases aligning to TRBD1. The CDR3 totals 16 residues. Germline assignment: CDR1 SGHRS and CDR2 YFSETQ. V lost 3 bases, J lost 0 bases, and 5 bases stayed unmatched.

The genes are TRBV18 and TRBJ2-2, with D maybe TRBD2 (8 bases). CDR1 and CDR2 (germline): KGHSH, LQKENI. Trimming cost V 6 bases and J 0 bases, with 17 bases left between them. The CDR3 runs 17 residues. In DNA, the CDR3 is TGTGCCAGCTCGGGACTAGGGACAGCCGCGAACACCGGGGAGCTGTTTTTT. Its translation is CASSGLGTAANTGELFF.

The gene calls are TRBV10-1 and TRBJ2-2; D possibly corresponds to TRBD1 (7 bases). The CDR3 is 16 amino acids. CDR1 WNHNN and CDR2 SYGVQD come from the germline V gene (reference sequence). V was trimmed by 6 bases and J by 0 bases, leaving 14 bases between them. The CDR3 loop reads CASSDRGTANTGELFF. The CDR3 nucleotides are TGCGCCAGCAGCGACCGGGGGACAGCGAACACCGGGGAGCTGTTTTTT.

Remarks on this clone: Its ends do not fully match the called genes, so a read error is possible. The chain couples TRBV30 to TRBJ1-2; D is possibly TRBD1 (5 bases). Germline V gene data show CDR1 as GTSNPN and CDR2 as SVGIG (reference sequence). The CDR3 spans 13 residues. As DNA, the CDR3 is TGTGCCTGGAGTGTACAGAGGCAGGGTGAGAGCGCCTTC. This gives the protein CAWSVQRQGESAF.

V and J are TRBV10-3 and TRBJ1-5; TRBD1 is a possible D gene (6 bases). This CDR3 is built from 15 residues. V was pared by 8 bases and J by 0 bases, with 14 bases between. CDR1 is ENHRY, CDR2 SYGVKD, per germline. CDR3 protein: CAIGRDKYSNQPQHF. CDR3 in DNA: TGTGCCATCGGCCGGGACAAATATAGCAATCAGCCCCAGCATTTT.

The J gene is TRBJ2-6, the V gene TRBV4-1, with 8 bases that match TRBD1. V lost 0 bases and J lost 1; bases outside the gene matches: 11. CDR3 length equals 20 residues. The germline V gene encodes CDR1 MGHRA and CDR2 YSYEKL. The chain's CDR3 is CASSQDLGQGAASGANVLTF. CDR3 in DNA: TGCGCCAGCAGCCAAGATCTCGGGCAGGGGGCGGCTTCTGGGGCCAACGTCCTGACTTTC.

The CDR3: CASVEGRANEKLFF. CDR3 sequence (DNA): TGTGCCAGCGTGGAGGGCCGGGCTAATGAAAAACTGTTTTTT. The rearrangement links TRBV6-1 to TRBJ1-4; D uncertain. The CDR3 is 14 amino acids. V lost 8 bases to trimming and J lost 3 bases, with 13 bases between them. Per the germline V gene, CDR1 is MNHNS and CDR2 is SASEGT.

This chain joins TRBV30 and TRBJ1-2; tentatively, D is TRBD1 (5 bases). The ends were cut back, 7 bases at V and 8 bases at J, with 14 bases in the middle. CDR1 is GTSNPN, CDR2 SVGIG, per germline (reference sequence). The CDR3 is made up of 11 amino acids. CDR3 nucleotides: TGTGCCTACGGGACTGGTAGGGGCTACACCTTC. Protein product: CAYGTGRGYTF. Looking up the rest from reference TRBV30 and TRBJ1-2 gives the full variable domain: SQTIHQWPATLVQPVGSPLSLECTVEGTSNPNLYWYRQAAGRGLQLLFYSVGIGQISSEVPQNLSASRPQDRQFILSSKKLLLSDSGFYLCAYGTGRGYTFGSGTRLTVV.

This clone is a singleton in its sample. The chain links TRBV2 to TRBJ1-4; 7 bases agree with TRBD1. The germline CDR1 and CDR2 sequences are SNHLY and FYNNEI. Trimming removed 3 bases from V and 8 bases from J; junction bases left unmatched: 9. The CDR3 is 15 residues long. In DNA form, the CDR3 reads TGTGCCAGCAGTGATCTGGTAGGGGGCGCCGAAAAACTGTTTTTT. Amino acids: CASSDLVGGAEKLFF.

The chain is built from TRBV6-6 and TRBJ2-7; 7 nucleotides align to TRBD2. V was pared by 5 bases and J by 6 bases, with 4 bases of the junction left unmatched. The CDR3 is 12 amino acids. The V gene's germline CDR1 is MNHNY and CDR2 SVGAGI (reference sequence). In DNA form, the CDR3 reads TGTGCCAGCAGTCCCGGGGGGTTCGAGCAGTACTTC. It encodes CASSPGGFEQYF.

The V gene is TRBV15, the J gene TRBJ1-2, with D possibly being TRBD1 (5 bases). The V gene lost 4 bases and the J gene lost 5 bases, with 11 bases spanning the gap. CDR3 length: 13 amino acids. Per the germline V gene, CDR1 is LNHNV and CDR2 is YYDKDF (reference sequence). CDR3 nucleotide sequence: TGTGCCACCAGCAACGGGGGGGGGTATGGCTACACCTTC. Amino acid sequence: CATSNGGGYGYTF.

The chain has TRBV28 and TRBJ1-1, with TRBD1 matching 8 bases. This CDR3 comprises 15 residues. CDR1 MDHEN and CDR2 SYDVKM come from the germline V gene. V shed 4 bases and J 5 bases; nucleotides not matched to a gene: 9. The CDR3 here is CASSSSGGARTEAFF. DNA of the CDR3: TGTGCCAGCAGTTCCTCAGGGGGCGCTCGGACTGAAGCTTTCTTT.